The subject of this entry is one T cell receptor (beta chain). Its cognate antigen is unknown. The data were produced by immunoSEQ multiplex PCR, yet TCRdb's version contains in-frame clones alone and is incomplete. The table records 8,500 to 13,000 clones, about 85% of them present only once. This specimen belongs to a study of T cells in localized non-small cell lung cancer. General observations from the study: In adjacent lung appeared a median about 58 of the top 100 tumor clones. Adjacent uninvolved lung had the highest clonality, suggesting focused antigen responses. With higher T cell density in blood came longer overall survival. Sequencing was restricted to one tumor region; therefore, heterogeneity remains possible.

From germline, CDR1 is SGDLS and CDR2 YYNGEE. V lost 4 bases to trimming and J lost 4 bases, with 12 bases between them. The CDR3 has 14 residues. The V gene is TRBV9, the J gene TRBJ1-3; perhaps TRBD1 as D (5 bases). The receptor comes from a male donor at least 60 years old with stage III lung adenocarcinoma. This specimen was peripheral blood, taken before any cancer treatment. For the CDR3, the DNA is TGTGCCAGCAGCCCCCAGTGGGGGGGAAACACCATATATTTT. Its translation is CASSPQWGGNTIYF.